The 27 T cell receptor beta chains below all came from one sample that was sequenced in a study of Ad26.COV2.S vaccination and SARS-CoV-2 variants. Generated by immunoSEQ multiplex PCR, the TCRdb table keeps only in-frame clones and is missing some. The repertoire holds 180,000 or so clones, with 87% as singletons. This sample comprised peripheral blood, obtained after recovery from COVID-19. The receptors here all came from a human donor who had recovered from COVID-19.

CDR3: CASSLVGGRGKETQYF. CDR3 sequence (DNA): TGTGCCAGCAGCTTGGTGGGGGGGCGCGGGAAAGAGACCCAGTACTTC. The chain employs TRBV5-6 and TRBJ2-5; weak D call: TRBD2 (7 bases). Germline V lookup: CDR1 SGHDT, CDR2 YYEEEE. The CDR3 has 16 amino acids. V was shortened by 0 bases and J by 3 bases, with 15 bases between the two germline ends.

J is TRBJ1-2 and V is TRBV3-1 (or the pseudogene TRBV3-2); 8 bases map to TRBD1. The junction had 7 bases not matched to a gene; V was cut back by 5 bases and J by 8 bases. CDR3 length: 13 residues. CDR1 is LGHDT, CDR2 YNNKEL, per germline (reference sequence). The CDR3 region is CASSSGQGGGYTF. Written as DNA, the CDR3 is TGTGCCAGCAGCTCCGGACAGGGTGGCGGCTACACCTTC.

The chain couples TRBV7-8 to TRBJ2-1, with 7 bases matching TRBD2. This CDR3 has 19 residues. V trimming: 0 bases; J trimming: 5 bases; junction bases outside the gene matches: 16. From germline, CDR1 is SGHVS and CDR2 FQNEAQ. CDR3 sequence reads: CASSLAASIPTRGDNEQFF. The CDR3 DNA is TGTGCCAGCAGCTTAGCGGCCAGTATCCCTACTCGGGGGGACAATGAGCAGTTCTTC.

The chain has TRBV21-1 and TRBJ2-7. TRBV21-1 is tagged as a pseudogene. The CDR3 runs 17 residues. CDR3 DNA sequence: TGTGCCAGCAGCAAAACGCCCCGGGGGCCCGGGTTCGGCGAGCAGTACTTC. This codes for CASSKTPRGPGFGEQYF.

The CDR3 is CASSARLGRTDTQYF. In nucleotides, the CDR3 is TGTGCCAGCAGCGCGCGACTAGGTCGCACAGATACGCAGTATTTT. The J gene is TRBJ2-3, the V gene TRBV7-2; D may be TRBD2 (6 bases). CDR1 is SGHTA, CDR2 FQGNSA, per germline. The CDR3 has 15 residues. V shed 5 bases and J shed 1 base, with 13 bases lying between them.

The V call is TRBV6-6, the J call TRBJ1-4; D call uncertain. The CDR3 length is 15 residues. Trimming stripped 2 bases from V and 8 bases from J, with 15 bases between. Germline CDR1 is MNHNY and CDR2 is SVGAGI (reference sequence). The CDR3 region is CASSYVAGAGEKLFF. For the CDR3, the DNA is TGTGCCAGCAGTTACGTGGCAGGTGCCGGGGAAAAACTGTTTTTT.

The V and J genes are TRBV23-1 and TRBJ2-1, with 12 bases that match TRBD2. TRBV23-1 falls under the ORF class, with uncertain function. This CDR3 is 14 amino acids long. The J segment lost 10 bases and the V segment lost 7 bases, leaving 8 bases of the junction unmatched. The CDR3 reads CASKTSGSSNEQFF. In DNA form, the CDR3 reads TGCGCCAGCAAGACTAGCGGGAGCTCCAACGAGCAGTTCTTC.

The chain carries TRBV6-5 and TRBJ2-7, with a tentative D call TRBD1 (5 bases). The germline CDR1 and CDR2 sequences are MNHEY and SVGAGI. Trimming pared 2 bases from V and 3 bases from J, leaving 8 bases between. This CDR3 region has 13 residues. The CDR3 DNA is TGTGCCAGCAGTTACCGGCAGGGCTACGAGCAGTACTTC. Residues: CASSYRQGYEQYF.

CDR3 loop: CASSFYRNTEAFF. The CDR3 bases are TGTGCCAGCAGTTTTTATAGGAACACTGAAGCTTTCTTT. V and J are TRBV27 and TRBJ1-1; D gene uncertain. V lost 3 bases, J lost 1 base, and 6 bases lay in between. The CDR3 has 13 residues. Germline V gene data show CDR1 as MNHEY and CDR2 as SMNVEV (reference sequence).

This clone appeared once. The V and J genes are TRBV9 and TRBJ2-5; D ambiguous. V lost 2 bases to trimming and J lost 1 base, with 9 bases between them. This CDR3 region has 14 residues. The germline gives CDR1 SGDLS, CDR2 YYNGEE. The CDR3 DNA follows: TGTGCCAGCAGCGTTTCGGTGATCCAAGAGACCCAGTACTTC. Amino acid sequence: CASSVSVIQETQYF.

This chain joins TRBV5-1 and TRBJ2-1, with no clear D. Germline assignment: CDR1 SGHRS and CDR2 YFSETQ. The V and J ends lost 6 bases and 6 bases respectively, with 13 bases between them. The CDR3 spans 13 residues. CDR3 coding DNA: TGCGCCAGCACCCTCCATGGGTCCAATGAGCAGTTCTTC. Its translation: CASTLHGSNEQFF.

This chain links TRBV27 with TRBJ2-3; unclear D gene. V was pared by 4 bases and J by 5 bases, with 13 bases between. Germline V CDR1 and CDR2: MNHEY, SMNVEV (reference sequence). The CDR3 totals 14 residues. The DNA for the CDR3 is TGTGCCAGCAGTTCCTGGGCCCTACAAGATACGCAGTATTTT. Amino acids: CASSSWALQDTQYF.

The V gene is TRBV13, the J gene TRBJ1-3; D is uncertain. The V gene lost 2 bases and the J gene lost 0 bases, with 8 bases spanning the gap. From germline, CDR1 is PRHDT and CDR2 FYEKMQ (reference sequence). This CDR3 is 15 amino acids long. In nucleotides, the CDR3 is TGTGCCAGCAGCTTACAAGTCCCCTCTGGAAACACCATATATTTT. This sequence encodes CASSLQVPSGNTIYF.

This chain links TRBV28 with TRBJ2-1, with D unresolved. V gave up 4 bases and J gave up 0 bases, with 7 bases separating them. The CDR3 sequence is 14 residues long. The germline V gene encodes CDR1 MDHEN and CDR2 SYDVKM. CDR3 in amino acids: CASSSPGSYNEQFF. CDR3 DNA: TGTGCCAGCAGTTCCCCGGGCTCCTACAATGAGCAGTTCTTC.

The rearrangement joins TRBV2 to TRBJ1-1; 9 bases are a match to TRBD1. Germline-derived CDR1 and CDR2 are SNHLY and FYNNEI. The V gene end was trimmed by 4 bases and the J gene end by 4 bases; junction bases not matched to a gene: 4. The CDR3 has 14 residues. The CDR3: CASSGDRAATEAFF. The CDR3 DNA is TGTGCCAGCAGTGGGGACAGGGCTGCCACTGAAGCTTTCTTT.

The chain carries TRBV27 and TRBJ1-1, with TRBD1 as a possible D gene (5 bases). V lost 6 bases and J 4 bases, leaving 12 bases between the germline ends. This CDR3 spans 13 amino acids. Per germline, CDR1 MNHEY and CDR2 SMNVEV (reference sequence). The CDR3 DNA follows: TGTGCCAGCAGCCCGGCGGGGGGCACTGAAGCTTTCTTT. As protein: CASSPAGGTEAFF.

The CDR3, as DNA: TGCAGTGGGCAACAACAAGAGACCCAGTACTTC. Translating it yields CSGQQQETQYF. This rearrangement joins TRBV20-1 to TRBJ2-5; D gene uncertain. Trimming took off 7 bases at V and 2 bases at J, with 8 bases between the two ends. Germline V lookup: CDR1 DFQATT, CDR2 SNEGSKA (reference sequence). This CDR3 spans 11 amino acids.

This clone was counted once. V gene TRBV27 combines with J gene TRBJ2-7; 9 nucleotides match TRBD2. V lost 3 bases and J lost 2; bases outside the gene matches: 5. Germline V gene lookup returns CDR1 MNHEY and CDR2 SMNVEV (reference sequence). This CDR3 region has 15 residues. The CDR3 here is CASSFNSGSPYEQYF. CDR3 coding DNA: TGTGCCAGCAGTTTCAATAGCGGGAGCCCCTACGAGCAGTACTTC.

The chain recombines TRBV29-1 with TRBJ2-7, with D unresolved. V lost 6 bases to trimming and J lost 0 bases, with 18 bases between them. CDR3 length: 15 amino acids. Germline V gene lookup returns CDR1 SQVTM and CDR2 ANQGSEA. This CDR3 is CSVELMTSYSYEQYF. The CDR3 DNA follows: TGCAGCGTCGAATTAATGACATCTTACTCCTACGAGCAGTACTTC.

This chain joins TRBV20-1 and TRBJ2-1; 7 bases fit TRBD2. This CDR3 is built from 10 residues. Germline CDR1 DFQATT, CDR2 SNEGSKA (reference sequence). CDR3 coding DNA: TGCACCGCGGGAGCGGCTGAGCAGTTCTTC. It is translated as CTAGAAEQFF.

This chain links TRBV10-3 with TRBJ2-5, with TRBD2 matching 8 bases. The CDR3 is 16 amino acids. Trimming took 0 bases from V and 4 from J; bases not matched to a gene: 7. CDR1 and CDR2 (germline): ENHRY, SYGVKD. CDR3 coding DNA: TGTGCCATCAGTGAGTCGGGACGGGAGGGGAGAGAGACCCAGTACTTC. It specifies CAISESGREGRETQYF.

The V gene is TRBV7-7, the J gene TRBJ2-7; D is undetermined. CDR1 SSHAT and CDR2 FNYEAQ come from the germline V gene (reference sequence). The V end lost 5 bases, the J end lost 2 bases, and 13 bases lay between the germline ends. The CDR3 has 14 residues. CDR3 nucleotide sequence: TGTGCCAGCAGCCCCGGGTCAGTTCCCTACGAGCAGTACTTC. Translation gives CASSPGSVPYEQYF.

This rearrangement joins TRBV5-6 to TRBJ1-5; D call uncertain. Deletions cut 1 base from V and 5 bases from J, with 7 bases between. Germline V CDR1 and CDR2: SGHDT, YYEEEE. The CDR3 covers 13 residues. CDR3 coding DNA: TGTGCCAGCAGCTTGCCCGGGGATCAGCCCCAGCATTTT. Protein sequence: CASSLPGDQPQHF.

V is TRBV6-6 and J is TRBJ1-1; no clear D gene. Germline V gives CDR1 MNHNY, CDR2 SVGAGI (reference sequence). The CDR3 runs to 11 residues. V was cut by 6 bases and J by 8 bases, with 10 bases left in between. The CDR3 is CASSETREAFF. The CDR3 DNA reads TGTGCCAGCAGCGAGACACGGGAAGCTTTCTTT.

The rearrangement links TRBV5-4 to TRBJ1-2; a possible D gene is TRBD1 (6 bases). Trimming took off 4 bases at V and 4 bases at J, with 17 bases between the two ends. This CDR3 spans 15 amino acids. Germline V gene lookup returns CDR1 SGHNT and CDR2 YYREEE (reference sequence). DNA for the CDR3: TGTGCCAGCAGCCCTGGTCAGGGGTCTCTCTATGGCTACACCTTC. Amino acids: CASSPGQGSLYGYTF. Looking up the rest from reference TRBV5-4 and TRBJ1-2 gives the full variable domain: ETGVTQSPTHLIKTRGQQVTLRCSSQSGHNTVSWYQQALGQGPQFIFQYYREEENGRGNFPPRFSGLQFPNYSSELNVNALELDDSALYLCASSPGQGSLYGYTFGSGTRLTVV.

The V call is TRBV5-6, the J call TRBJ2-7; perhaps TRBD1 as D (6 bases). The CDR3 extends over 15 amino acids. Trimming removed 3 bases at V and 1 base at J, with 14 bases between. Germline CDR1 SGHDT, CDR2 YYEEEE. The CDR3: CASSSPWTESYEQYF. The CDR3 DNA reads TGTGCCAGCAGCTCTCCATGGACAGAATCCTACGAGCAGTACTTC.

V and J are TRBV4-2 and TRBJ2-1; 14 nucleotides line up with TRBD2. CDR3 length equals 18 residues. The germline V gene has CDR1 LGHNA and CDR2 YNFKEQ. V shed 0 bases, J shed 8 bases, and the junction held 9 bases outside the gene matches. The CDR3: CASSQEVTSGRAGDEQFF. CDR3 bases: TGTGCCAGCAGCCAAGAAGTGACTAGCGGGAGGGCCGGGGATGAGCAGTTCTTC.